The clone carrying this TCR beta chain was observed a few times. Its antigen is not identified. This sample was taken from a study of post-analysis software for immune sequencing data. For the study at large: Multiple sclerosis in the patients followed relapsing-remitting, secondary progressive and progressive-relapsing courses.

Germline values: CDR1 MNHEY, CDR2 SMNVEV (reference sequence). The V gene lost 5 bases and the J gene lost 0 bases, with 10 bases spanning the gap. This CDR3 is built from 15 residues. Study findings and constraints: Compared with controls, patients had more of about 5 TRBV segments, including TRBV5-6, TRBV5-1 and TRBV20-1.

Unique molecular identifiers were carried by the TCR beta cDNA libraries. TCRdb reanalysed the PCR reads using MiXCR and keeps one entry per CDR3 protein. The data contain roughly 800,000 distinct CDR3 sequences, around 46% of them singletons. The specimen was blood. The sequence came from a girl aged 5-17 years with multiple sclerosis. The chain has TRBV27 and TRBJ1-4; D is uncertain. The CDR3 protein is CASSPSLSTNEKLFF. The CDR3 nucleotides are TGTGCCAGCAGTCCTTCTTTGTCAACTAATGAAAAACTGTTTTTT.